This TCR beta chain was recorded in a study of PD-L1 blockade in urothelial cancer. On the study more broadly: The median number of T cells present in blood samples was about 140,000.

Produced via immunoSEQ multiplex PCR; TCRdb's table is partial and in-frame only. The profile shows 40,000 to 50,000 clones, roughly four fifths of them singletons. Time point denoted: peripheral blood 6 weeks after treatment start. V was cut by 3 bases and J by 3 bases, with 21 bases left in between. This CDR3 is built from 17 residues. Germline CDR1 is MGHRA and CDR2 is YSYEKL. The starting material was PBMCs, obtained around atezolizumab (anti-PD-L1) treatment. The chain has TRBV4-1 and TRBJ2-7; tentative D call: TRBD2 (6 bases). The sequence was collected from a man in his sixties with urothelial cancer. CDR3 nucleotide sequence: TGCGCCAGCAGCCACCCCATGACGCGGGGAAAGAACTACGAGCAGTACTTC. This sequence encodes CASSHPMTRGKNYEQYF.